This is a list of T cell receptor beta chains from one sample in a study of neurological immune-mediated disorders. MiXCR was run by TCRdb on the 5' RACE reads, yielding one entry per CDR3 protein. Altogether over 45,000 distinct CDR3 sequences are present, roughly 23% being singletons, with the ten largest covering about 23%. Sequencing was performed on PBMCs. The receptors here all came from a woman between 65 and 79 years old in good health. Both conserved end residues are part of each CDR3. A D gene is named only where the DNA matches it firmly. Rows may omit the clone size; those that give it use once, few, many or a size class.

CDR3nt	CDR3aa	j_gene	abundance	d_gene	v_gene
TGTGCCAGCAGCCCTACCCAGGGGCACAATGAGCAGTTCTTC	CASSPTQGHNEQFF	TRBJ2-1	NA	NA	TRBV6-5
TGTGCCAGCAGCTTCCGAGATGGGGCGCTGGCTAATGAAAAACTGTTTTTT	CASSFRDGALANEKLFF	TRBJ1-4	many	NA	TRBV11-2
TGTGCCAGTAGGTGGTGGGGGGACTCCTACAATGAGCAGTTCTTC	CASRWWGDSYNEQFF	TRBJ2-1	NA	NA	TRBV2
TGCAGTGCTGTCCGGGAAACGACAGACAATGAGCAGTTCTTC	CSAVRETTDNEQFF	TRBJ2-1	many	NA	TRBV20-1
TGCGCCAGCAGCCAAGGGGTCGGCGGGGCGGGGGACCCCACAGATACGCAGTATTTT	CASSQGVGGAGDPTDTQYF	TRBJ2-3	NA	TRBD2	TRBV4-3
TGCGCCAGCAGCTCGGGACTAGCGGCAACTCAAGAGACCCAGTACTTC	CASSSGLAATQETQYF	TRBJ2-5	many	TRBD2	TRBV5-1
TGTGCCACCAGCGGGGACACCGGGGAGCTGTTTTTT	CATSGDTGELFF	TRBJ2-2	few	NA	TRBV24-1
TGCAGTGCTAGAGATGGACAGGGAGGTTATGGCTACACCTTC	CSARDGQGGYGYTF	TRBJ1-2	many	TRBD1	TRBV20-1
TGTGCCCAAGTGAACTCCGGGAACACTGAAGCTTTCTTT	CAQVNSGNTEAFF	TRBJ1-1	many	NA	TRBV2
TGTGCCAGCAGCTTAGTAATGAAAAGCGGTGAGCAGTTCTTC	CASSLVMKSGEQFF	TRBJ2-1	many	NA	TRBV7-2
TGCGCCAGCAGCTTGGAAGCGGGAGAGGTCAATGAGCAGTTCTTC	CASSLEAGEVNEQFF	TRBJ2-1	many	TRBD2	TRBV5-1
TGTGCCAGCAGCCTGGCCTTCAGGGGGGCATCCTACAATGAGCAGTTCTTC	CASSLAFRGASYNEQFF	TRBJ2-1	once	NA	TRBV5-5
TGTGCCAGCAGCCCGGGACTCCTCCAAGAGACCCAGTACTTC	CASSPGLLQETQYF	TRBJ2-5	many	NA	TRBV7-2
TGTGCCAGCAGTCTTGGACAGGGAGCTTACGAGCAGAACTTC	CASSLGQGAYEQNF	TRBJ2-7	NA	TRBD1	TRBV28
TGCAGTGCTAGAGATTGGGGGACTAGCGCGAATGAGCAGTTCTTC	CSARDWGTSANEQFF	TRBJ2-1	many	TRBD2	TRBV20-1
TGCGCCAGCAGCAATCAACACTCTGGGGCCAACGTCCTGACTTTC	CASSNQHSGANVLTF	TRBJ2-6	many	NA	TRBV5-1
TGTGCCAGCAGCGTAGTAGGATCACCGGGAGATACGCAGTATTTT	CASSVVGSPGDTQYF	TRBJ2-3	NA	NA	TRBV9
TGTGCCAGCAGCCCGGGACAGGTCTACGAGCAGTACTTC	CASSPGQVYEQYF	TRBJ2-7	many	TRBD1	TRBV5-5
TGTGTCAGCACCAAACGACTAGCGGGTATTGATACGCAGTATTTT	CVSTKRLAGIDTQYF	TRBJ2-3	NA	TRBD2	TRBV12-3/TRBV12-4
TGCAGTGCCCCCTTTGCGGGAGGGCCTGGTGAGCAGTTCTTC	CSAPFAGGPGEQFF	TRBJ2-1	many	TRBD2	TRBV20-1
TGTGCCAGCAGCGGACAGGGCCGGTATACAAATGAGCAGTTCTTC	CASSGQGRYTNEQFF	TRBJ2-1	NA	TRBD1	TRBV2
TGTGCTAGTGGTTCCCCGGGACTAATGAGGGAGCAGTACTTC	CASGSPGLMREQYF	TRBJ2-7	many	TRBD2	TRBV12-5
TGTGCCAGCAGTAGGATCTCCTACGAGCAGTACTTC	CASSRISYEQYF	TRBJ2-7	many	NA	TRBV12-3/TRBV12-4
TGTGCCAGCAGCGTAGGAGGGGGCGAAGATGGCTACAATGAGCAGTTCTTC	CASSVGGGEDGYNEQFF	TRBJ2-1	NA	TRBD1	TRBV9
TGCGCCAGCAGCTTCTTATCTCAGGGCGTGGACACTGAAGCTTTCTTT	CASSFLSQGVDTEAFF	TRBJ1-1	many	NA	TRBV5-1
TGCAGCGTTGCAGGGGGCCAGGAGACCCAGTACTTC	CSVAGGQETQYF	TRBJ2-5	many	TRBD1	TRBV29-1
TGTGCCAGCAGCTCGGACAGCTATAATTCACCCCTCCACTTT	CASSSDSYNSPLHF	TRBJ1-6	many	NA	TRBV7-3
TGTGCCAGCACTTGGAGCACAGATACGCAGTATTTT	CASTWSTDTQYF	TRBJ2-3	many	NA	TRBV6-2/TRBV6-3
TGTGCCAGCAGCCTCGGACTAGCGGGAGTTTCCGAGCAGTACTTC	CASSLGLAGVSEQYF	TRBJ2-7	NA	TRBD2	TRBV14
TGTGCCAGCAGCCGACGGGGGGGCGCCCAGCCCCAGCATTTT	CASSRRGGAQPQHF	TRBJ1-5	many	NA	TRBV9
TGTGCCAGTAGTACCGATCAGGTTTACAATCAGCCCCAGCATTTT	CASSTDQVYNQPQHF	TRBJ1-5	few	NA	TRBV19
TGTGCCAGCAGCCTCAGACAGGGTTGGAACTATGGCTACACCTTC	CASSLRQGWNYGYTF	TRBJ1-2	many	TRBD1	TRBV11-2
TGTGCCAGCAGCCTGCCGGCTGGGGCCAACGTCCTGACTTTC	CASSLPAGANVLTF	TRBJ2-6	many	NA	TRBV7-8
TGCAGCGTCGGTAGCGGGAGGGCCAGAGATACGCAGTATTTT	CSVGSGRARDTQYF	TRBJ2-3	many	TRBD2	TRBV29-1
TGCAGTGCTAGAGATAGGATAGCGGGAGGAATTGCGCAGTATTTT	CSARDRIAGGIAQYF	TRBJ2-3	many	TRBD2	TRBV20-1
TGTGCCAGCCCAGGGGACGATCGTGGCTACACCTTC	CASPGDDRGYTF	TRBJ1-2	NA	NA	TRBV7-2